This TCR beta chain derives from a study of T cells in tuberculosis. V lost 4 bases to trimming and J lost 6 bases; unmatched junction nucleotides: 6. The CDR3 is 15 residues long. Germline CDR1 is MRHNA and CDR2 is SNTAGT. Data came from immunoSEQ multiplex PCR; TCRdb stores just in-frame clones and leaves some out. The sample lists some 20,000 clones, around 87% seen once, with approximately 15% in the top ten. This sequence originates from a donor aged 10-35 years with latent tuberculosis or without tuberculosis infection. Sequenced input: PBMCs. The gene calls are TRBV6-4 and TRBJ2-1; 10 bases line up with TRBD2. The CDR3 loop reads CASSGTSGAVNEQFF. CDR3 nucleotide sequence: TGTGCCAGCAGTGGAACTAGCGGGGCGGTCAATGAGCAGTTCTTC.